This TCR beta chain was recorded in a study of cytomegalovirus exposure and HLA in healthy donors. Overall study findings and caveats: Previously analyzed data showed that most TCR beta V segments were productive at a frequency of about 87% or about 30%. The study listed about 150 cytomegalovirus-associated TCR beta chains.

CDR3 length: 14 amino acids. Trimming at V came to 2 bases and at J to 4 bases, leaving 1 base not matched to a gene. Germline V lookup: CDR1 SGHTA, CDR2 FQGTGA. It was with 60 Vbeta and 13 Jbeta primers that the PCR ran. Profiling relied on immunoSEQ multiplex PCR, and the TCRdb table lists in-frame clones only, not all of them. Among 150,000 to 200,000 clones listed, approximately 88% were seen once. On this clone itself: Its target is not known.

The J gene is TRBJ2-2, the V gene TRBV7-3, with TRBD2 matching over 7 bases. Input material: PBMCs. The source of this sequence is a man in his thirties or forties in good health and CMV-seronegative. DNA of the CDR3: TGTGCCAGCAGCTTATGGGGGGGCACCGGGGAGCTGTTTTTT. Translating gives CASSLWGGTGELFF.